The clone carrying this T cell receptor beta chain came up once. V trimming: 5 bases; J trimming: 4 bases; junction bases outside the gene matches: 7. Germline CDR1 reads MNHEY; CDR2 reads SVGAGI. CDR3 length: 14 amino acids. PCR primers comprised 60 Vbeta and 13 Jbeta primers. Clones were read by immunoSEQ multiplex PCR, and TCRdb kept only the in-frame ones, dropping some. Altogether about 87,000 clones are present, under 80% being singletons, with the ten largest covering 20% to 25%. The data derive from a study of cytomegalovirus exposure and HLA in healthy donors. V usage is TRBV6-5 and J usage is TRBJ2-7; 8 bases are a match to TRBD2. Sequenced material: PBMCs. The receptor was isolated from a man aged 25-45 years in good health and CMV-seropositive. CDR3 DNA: TGTGCCAGCAGTGTGGGACTAGGGGGTTACGAGCAGTACTTC. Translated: CASSVGLGGYEQYF.